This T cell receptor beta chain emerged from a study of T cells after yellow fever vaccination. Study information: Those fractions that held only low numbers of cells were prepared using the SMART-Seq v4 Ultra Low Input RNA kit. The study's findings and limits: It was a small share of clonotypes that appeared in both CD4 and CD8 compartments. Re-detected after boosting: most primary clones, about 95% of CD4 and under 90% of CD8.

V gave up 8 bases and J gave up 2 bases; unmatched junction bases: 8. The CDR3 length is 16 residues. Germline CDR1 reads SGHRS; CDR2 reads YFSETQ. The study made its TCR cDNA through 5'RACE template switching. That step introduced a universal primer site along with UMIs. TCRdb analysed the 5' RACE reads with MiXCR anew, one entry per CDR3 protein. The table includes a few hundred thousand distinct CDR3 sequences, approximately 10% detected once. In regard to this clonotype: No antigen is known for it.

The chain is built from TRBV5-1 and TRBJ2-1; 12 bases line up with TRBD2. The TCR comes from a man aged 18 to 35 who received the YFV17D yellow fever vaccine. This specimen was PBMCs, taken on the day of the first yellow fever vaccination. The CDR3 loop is CASMRTSGVTYNEQFF. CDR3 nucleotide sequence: TGCGCCAGTATGCGGACTAGCGGGGTGACCTACAATGAGCAGTTCTTC. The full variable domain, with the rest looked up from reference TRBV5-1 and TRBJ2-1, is KAGVTQTPRYLIKTRGQQVTLSCSPISGHRSVSWYQQTPGQGLQFLFEYFSETQRNKGNFPGRFSGRQFSNSRSEMNVSTLELGDSALYLCASMRTSGVTYNEQFFGPGTRLTVL.